This passage covers 17 T cell receptor beta chains from one sample sequenced in a study of cytomegalovirus exposure and HLA in healthy donors. Amplification used 60 Vbeta primers and 13 Jbeta primers. Clones were sequenced by immunoSEQ multiplex PCR, and TCRdb holds only the in-frame ones, with some missing. This table has about 190,000 clones, under 80% appearing once. Sequencing used PBMCs. These TCRs come from a young man in good health and CMV-seropositive.

This chain connects TRBV12-5 to TRBJ2-3; 12 bases are a match to TRBD2. The germline gives CDR1 LGHNT, CDR2 FRNRAP. V shed 5 bases and J 3 bases; nucleotides not matched to a gene: 3. The CDR3 runs to 15 residues. CDR3 amino acids: CASGRTSGGTDTQYF. CDR3 bases: TGTGCTAGTGGTCGTACTAGCGGGGGGACAGATACGCAGTATTTT.

The genes are TRBV7-2 and TRBJ2-2; 9 bases map to TRBD2. Germline lookup yields CDR1 SGHTA and CDR2 FQGNSA. The ends lost 5 bases at V and 7 bases at J; junction bases unmatched: 14. The CDR3 has 17 residues. CDR3 sequence reads: CASSPSWRGGLGGELFF. For the CDR3, the DNA is TGTGCCAGCAGCCCCTCCTGGCGGGGGGGCCTCGGCGGGGAGCTGTTTTTT. Filled out from reference TRBV7-2 and TRBJ2-2, the complete variable domain reads GAGVSQSPSNKVTEKGKDVELRCDPISGHTALYWYRQSLGQGLEFLIYFQGNSAPDKSGLPSDRFSAERTGGSVSTLTIQRTQQEDSAVYLCASSPSWRGGLGGELFFGEGSRLTVL.

V and J are TRBV7-9 and TRBJ2-1; 7 positions agree with TRBD1. V dropped 2 bases and J dropped 5; count of bases not matched to a gene: 3. CDR1 SEHNR and CDR2 FQNEAQ come from the germline V gene (reference sequence). CDR3 size: 14 residues. Written as DNA, the CDR3 is TGTGCCAGCAGCTTAAGGCAGGGGGACAATGAGCAGTTCTTC. Translation: CASSLRQGDNEQFF.

The CDR3 here is CASSLGTRLEQYF. CDR3 coding DNA: TGTGCCAGCAGCTTAGGAACTAGGCTCGAGCAGTACTTC. The chain is built from TRBV7-2 and TRBJ2-7; D possibly corresponds to TRBD2 (5 bases). The germline gives CDR1 SGHTA, CDR2 FQGNSA. Trimming shortened V by 1 base and J by 6 bases, and 10 bases separated the two germline ends. This CDR3 contains 13 residues. Together with reference TRBV7-2 and TRBJ2-7, the CDR3 gives the full variable domain: GAGVSQSPSNKVTEKGKDVELRCDPISGHTALYWYRQSLGQGLEFLIYFQGNSAPDKSGLPSDRFSAERTGGSVSTLTIQRTQQEDSAVYLCASSLGTRLEQYFGPGTRLTVT.

The CDR3 sequence is CASSFPREGFSNTGELFF. DNA of the CDR3: TGTGCCAGCAGCTTCCCCCGTGAGGGATTTTCGAACACCGGGGAGCTGTTTTTT. The rearrangement links TRBV7-6 to TRBJ2-2, with TRBD2 as a possible D gene (5 bases). The length of the CDR3 is 18 residues. Per the germline V gene, CDR1 is SGHVS and CDR2 is FNYEAQ. Trimming took off 3 bases at V and 0 bases at J, with 17 bases between the two ends.

This clone came up a few times. The chain has TRBV29-1 and TRBJ2-5; 7 bases agree with TRBD2. The ends lost 4 bases at V and 4 bases at J; junction bases unmatched: 3. Looked up from germline, CDR1 is SQVTM and CDR2 is ANQGSEA. This CDR3 is built from 12 residues. The CDR3 nucleotides are TGCAGCGTTGGAGAGCGGGGAGAGACCCAGTACTTC. This translates into CSVGERGETQYF.

The CDR3 is CASSQERGRWEQFF. As DNA, the CDR3 is TGCGCCAGCAGCCAAGAGCGGGGCAGATGGGAGCAGTTCTTC. The chain combines TRBV4-3 with TRBJ2-1; a weak D match, TRBD2 (6 bases). Germline CDR1 and CDR2: LGHNA and YSLEER. V shed 0 bases and J shed 10 bases, with 13 bases lying between them. The CDR3 is made up of 14 amino acids.

The chain joins TRBV6-1 to TRBJ1-5, with 7 bases identical to TRBD1. V lost 6 bases, J lost 4 bases, and 3 bases stayed unmatched. CDR3 size: 13 residues. The germline gives CDR1 MNHNS, CDR2 SASEGT. CDR3 region: CASSVTGNQPQHF. The CDR3 DNA reads TGTGCCAGCAGCGTGACAGGGAATCAGCCCCAGCATTTT.

The chain uses TRBV6-6 and TRBJ2-3, with D possibly being TRBD2 (5 bases). CDR3 length equals 13 residues. Deletions cut 5 bases from V and 8 bases from J, with 14 bases between. The germline CDR1 and CDR2 sequences are MNHNY and SVGAGI (reference sequence). The CDR3 spells CASSEGSPGTQYF. CDR3 nucleotide sequence: TGTGCCAGCAGTGAGGGTAGTCCGGGTACGCAGTATTTT.

This clone occurred once. The genes are TRBV9 and TRBJ1-2; TRBD1 matches at 7 bases. V trimming: 0 bases; J trimming: 5 bases; junction bases outside the gene matches: 7. Germline V lookup: CDR1 SGDLS, CDR2 YYNGEE. The CDR3 consists of 15 residues. The CDR3 DNA reads as TGTGCCAGCAGCGTAGCTACAGGGGCCCAATATGGCTACACCTTC. It encodes CASSVATGAQYGYTF.

The genes are TRBV7-2 and TRBJ2-1; the match to TRBD2 covers 9 bases. V was pared by 7 bases and J by 3 bases, with 10 bases of the junction left unmatched. CDR1 and CDR2 from the germline V gene are SGHTA and FQGNSA. The CDR3 runs 16 residues. The CDR3 protein is CASNEQGGRGYNEQFF. The CDR3, as DNA: TGTGCCAGCAACGAACAGGGCGGGAGGGGCTACAATGAGCAGTTCTTC.

This clone was recorded a few times. V is TRBV5-8 and J is TRBJ2-7; a weak D match, TRBD2 (6 bases). This CDR3 region has 16 residues. CDR1 is SGHTS and CDR2 is YDEGEE in the germline V gene. Trimming removed 0 bases at V and 3 bases at J, with 16 bases between. The CDR3 spells CASSLDSGGNIYEQYF. CDR3 DNA sequence: TGTGCCAGCAGCTTGGACTCCGGAGGGAACATCTACGAGCAGTACTTC.

V usage is TRBV5-1 and J usage is TRBJ2-3; D might be TRBD1 (5 bases). Trimming removed 6 bases at V and 0 bases at J, with 14 bases between. Germline assignment: CDR1 SGHRS and CDR2 YFSETQ. The CDR3 spans 15 residues. CDR3 DNA: TGCGCCAGCACCGAATACAGGCCTAGCACAGATACGCAGTATTTT. Residues: CASTEYRPSTDTQYF. The whole variable domain, filled in from reference TRBV5-1 and TRBJ2-3, reads KAGVTQTPRYLIKTRGQQVTLSCSPISGHRSVSWYQQTPGQGLQFLFEYFSETQRNKGNFPGRFSGRQFSNSRSEMNVSTLELGDSALYLCASTEYRPSTDTQYFGPGTRLTVL.

The rearrangement uses TRBV7-3 and TRBJ2-3, with D unclear. The germline CDR1 and CDR2 sequences are SGHTA and FQGTGA. V lost 3 bases, J lost 4 bases, and 8 bases lay in between. This CDR3 spans 13 amino acids. The CDR3 loop reads CASSFRMADTQYF. CDR3 nucleotides: TGTGCCAGCAGCTTCAGGATGGCAGATACGCAGTATTTT.

The rearrangement joins TRBV25-1 to TRBJ1-2, with 11 nucleotides matching TRBD1. J lost 0 bases, V lost 6 bases, and 9 bases had no gene match. Germline V lookup: CDR1 MGHDK, CDR2 SYGVNS. The CDR3 extends over 17 amino acids. The CDR3 bases are TGTGCCAGCAGCCTCCCGGGACAGGGGGAGTCTAACTATGGCTACACCTTC. Translated, it gives CASSLPGQGESNYGYTF.

The V call is TRBV5-1, the J call TRBJ1-5; TRBD1 agrees at 9 bases. Trimming took 4 bases from V and 2 from J; bases not matched to a gene: 4. In germline, CDR1 is SGHRS, CDR2 YFSETQ. CDR3 length equals 15 residues. The CDR3 DNA sequence: TGCGCCAGCAGCCCATGGACAGGGGGCAATCAGCCCCAGCATTTT. This gives the protein CASSPWTGGNQPQHF.

The chain employs TRBV5-5 and TRBJ2-7, with D tentatively TRBD2 (5 bases). The CDR3 has 13 amino acids. Between the trimmed V and J ends, which lost 4 bases and 2 bases, there was a span of 10 bases. Germline V CDR1 and CDR2: SGHKS, YYEKEE (reference sequence). The CDR3 is CASSPAGAYEQYF. DNA for the CDR3: TGTGCCAGCAGCCCGGCGGGCGCCTACGAGCAGTACTTC.